The 23 T cell receptor beta chains presented below share a single source sample, sequenced in a study of cytomegalovirus exposure and HLA in healthy donors. Amplification used 60 Vbeta primers and 13 Jbeta primers. Profiling relied on immunoSEQ multiplex PCR, and the TCRdb table lists in-frame clones only, not all of them. The table shows 100,000 or so clones, with roughly 81% occurring only once. Sequencing was carried out using PBMCs. These receptors were obtained from a man aged 35 to 55 in good health and CMV-seronegative.

This clone occurred a few times. The rearrangement joins TRBV12-5 to TRBJ1-1; D gene ambiguous. CDR3 size: 13 residues. Trimming stripped 2 bases from V and 4 bases from J, with 8 bases between. CDR1 LGHNT and CDR2 FRNRAP come from the germline V gene. The DNA for the CDR3 is TGTGCTAGTGGTTTGAACGAGGGCACTGAAGCTTTCTTT. Translation gives CASGLNEGTEAFF.

The chain carries TRBV25-1 and TRBJ1-4; D is possibly TRBD1 (6 bases). The CDR3 length is 14 residues. Germline V gene lookup returns CDR1 MGHDK and CDR2 SYGVNS. Trimming shortened V by 3 bases and J by 5 bases, and 10 bases separated the two germline ends. The CDR3 sequence is CASSDWQGNEKLFF. The CDR3 nucleotides read TGTGCCAGCAGTGATTGGCAGGGGAATGAAAAACTGTTTTTT. Supplemented by reference TRBV25-1 and TRBJ1-4, the full variable domain reads EADIYQTPRYLVIGTGKKITLECSQTMGHDKMYWYQQDPGMELHLIHYSYGVNSTEKGDLSSESTVSRIRTEHFPLTLESARPSHTSQYLCASSDWQGNEKLFFGSGTQLSVL.

The genes are TRBV2 and TRBJ1-1, with 12 bases lining up with TRBD1. Germline-derived CDR1 and CDR2 are SNHLY and FYNNEI. The V segment lost 6 bases and the J segment 1 base; nucleotides outside the gene matches: 6. The CDR3 has 16 residues. CDR3 sequence reads: CASSGTGGAGNTEAFF. The CDR3, as DNA: TGTGCCAGCAGCGGGACAGGGGGCGCAGGGAACACTGAAGCTTTCTTT.

The chain links TRBV18 to TRBJ2-1, with a possible D match to TRBD1 (5 bases). Germline values: CDR1 KGHSH, CDR2 LQKENI. The V end was cut by 6 bases, the J end by 0 bases, with 12 bases between. This CDR3 is built from 15 residues. CDR3 residues: CASSFGANSYNEQFF. CDR3 sequence (DNA): TGTGCCAGCTCCTTTGGGGCAAACTCCTACAATGAGCAGTTCTTC. Supplemented by reference TRBV18 and TRBJ2-1, the full variable domain reads NAGVMQNPRHLVRRRGQEARLRCSPMKGHSHVYWYRQLPEEGLKFMVYLQKENIIDESGMPKERFSAEFPKEGPSILRIQQVVRGDSAAYFCASSFGANSYNEQFFGPGTRLTVL.

There are a few counts of this clone. This chain connects TRBV10-3 to TRBJ2-3; D gene uncertain. The CDR3 sequence is 15 residues long. Trimming removed 4 bases at V and 0 bases at J, with 11 bases between. CDR1 and CDR2 from the germline V gene are ENHRY and SYGVKD. The CDR3 reads CAISVERTSTDTQYF. CDR3 DNA sequence: TGTGCCATCAGTGTCGAGAGAACTAGCACAGATACGCAGTATTTT.

The chain recombines TRBV6-5 with TRBJ2-7; 9 bases are a match to TRBD1. CDR1 and CDR2 from the germline V gene are MNHEY and SVGAGI. The CDR3 contains 14 residues. Losses at the gene ends were 5 bases for V and 0 bases for J; bases not matched to a gene: 2. In DNA, the CDR3 is TGTGCCAGCAGTGGGACAGGGAGCTCCTACGAGCAGTACTTC. Protein: CASSGTGSSYEQYF.

This clone was seen only a few times. This chain joins TRBV11-1 and TRBJ1-1; 10 positions agree with TRBD1. V was clipped by 5 bases and J by 4 bases; unmatched bases: 7. Germline V gives CDR1 SGHAT, CDR2 FQDESV (reference sequence). There are 15 residues in the CDR3. In DNA form, the CDR3 reads TGTGCCAGCAGCCCACCGACAGGGGGCGTCACTGAAGCTTTCTTT. This translates into CASSPPTGGVTEAFF. Complete variable domain (other parts from reference TRBV11-1 and TRBJ1-1): EAEVAQSPRYKITEKSQAVAFWCDPISGHATLYWYRQILGQGPELLVQFQDESVVDDSQLPKDRFSAERLKGVDSTLKIQPAELGDSAMYLCASSPPTGGVTEAFFGQGTRLTVV.

The CDR3 sequence is CASSFRQDGNSPLHF. CDR3 nucleotide sequence: TGTGCCAGCAGCTTTAGACAGGATGGAAATTCACCCCTCCACTTT. The chain couples TRBV9 to TRBJ1-6, with D maybe TRBD1 (6 bases). With 4 bases removed from V and 7 bases from J, the gap between germline ends came to 15 bases. Germline CDR1 reads SGDLS; CDR2 reads YYNGEE. The CDR3 extends over 15 amino acids.

Only a few counts were recorded for this clone. The chain couples TRBV4-1 to TRBJ1-2; 8 positions agree with TRBD1. Germline V gene data show CDR1 as MGHRA and CDR2 as YSYEKL. Trimming took 4 bases from V and 4 from J; bases not matched to a gene: 8. CDR3 length: 15 amino acids. CDR3 in amino acids: CASSPPEGQGYGYTF. DNA of the CDR3: TGCGCCAGCAGCCCACCCGAAGGACAGGGCTATGGCTACACCTTC.

The chain carries TRBV11-3 and TRBJ2-1; no clear D gene. From germline, CDR1 is SGHNT and CDR2 YENEEA. CDR3 length: 14 amino acids. With 2 bases removed from V and 9 bases from J, the gap between germline ends came to 14 bases. This CDR3 reads CASSLNLGMGEQFF. The DNA of the CDR3 is TGTGCCAGCAGCTTAAATCTAGGTATGGGTGAGCAGTTCTTC.

The chain couples TRBV6-1 to TRBJ1-1; D is perhaps TRBD1 (6 bases). Germline V CDR1 and CDR2: MNHNS, SASEGT. V lost 0 bases, J lost 1 base, and 15 bases lay in between. CDR3 size: 17 residues. The CDR3 is CASSEAQGRRSNTEAFF. In DNA form, the CDR3 reads TGTGCCAGCAGTGAAGCCCAGGGGCGAAGATCGAACACTGAAGCTTTCTTT.

The rearrangement links TRBV7-9 to TRBJ1-2; TRBD1 matches 7 bases. The CDR3 spans 14 residues. Germline values: CDR1 SEHNR, CDR2 FQNEAQ (reference sequence). V was pared by 5 bases and J by 1 base, with 4 bases of the junction left unmatched. The CDR3 region is CASSGQDYNYGYTF. The CDR3 DNA is TGTGCCAGCAGCGGACAGGATTATAACTATGGCTACACCTTC.

The gene calls are TRBV27 and TRBJ1-2; D remains unclear. The length of the CDR3 is 15 residues. Germline V lookup: CDR1 MNHEY, CDR2 SMNVEV (reference sequence). Trimming stripped 5 bases from V and 6 bases from J, with 19 bases between. The CDR3 region is CASSPASRRANGYTF. The CDR3 nucleotides read TGTGCCAGCAGTCCCGCTTCCCGGCGGGCTAATGGCTACACCTTC.

The chain uses TRBV18 and TRBJ2-7, with D tentatively TRBD1 (5 bases). CDR3 length equals 15 residues. Germline-derived CDR1 and CDR2 are KGHSH and LQKENI. V lost 3 bases and J 0 bases, leaving 12 bases between the germline ends. The CDR3 DNA reads TGTGCCAGCTCACCGGGGCAGACCTCCTCCTACGAGCAGTACTTC. Amino acid sequence: CASSPGQTSSYEQYF.

The chain carries TRBV5-6 and TRBJ2-7; the D is unclear. V lost 2 bases and J lost 6, with 9 bases in between. Germline V gives CDR1 SGHDT, CDR2 YYEEEE. The CDR3 extends over 12 amino acids. The CDR3 sequence: CASSLERCEQYF. CDR3 in DNA: TGTGCCAGCAGCTTAGAGAGGTGCGAGCAGTACTTC.

The chain carries TRBV13 and TRBJ2-5; D unresolved. The germline CDR1 and CDR2 sequences are PRHDT and FYEKMQ (reference sequence). CDR3 length equals 13 residues. Trimming took 2 bases from V and 3 from J, leaving 7 bases between them. The CDR3 DNA reads as TGTGCCAGCAGCTTATTTATCGAAGAGACCCAGTACTTC. Residues: CASSLFIEETQYF.

The chain couples TRBV25-1 to TRBJ1-4, with D perhaps matching TRBD1 (5 bases). The CDR3 is 16 amino acids. Deletions cut 2 bases from V and 5 bases from J, with 15 bases between. Germline V gene lookup returns CDR1 MGHDK and CDR2 SYGVNS. The CDR3 region has the DNA TGTGCCAGCAGTGAACGAGCAGGGCGCAGAAATGAAAAACTGTTTTTT. Amino acids: CASSERAGRRNEKLFF. The whole variable domain, remainder taken from reference TRBV25-1 and TRBJ1-4, is EADIYQTPRYLVIGTGKKITLECSQTMGHDKMYWYQQDPGMELHLIHYSYGVNSTEKGDLSSESTVSRIRTEHFPLTLESARPSHTSQYLCASSERAGRRNEKLFFGSGTQLSVL.

This clone has just a few counts. The chain uses TRBV7-2 and TRBJ1-4; TRBD1 is a possible D gene (6 bases). V was clipped by 4 bases and J by 13 bases, with 22 bases between them. The CDR3 loop spans 15 amino acids. Germline values: CDR1 SGHTA, CDR2 FQGNSA. CDR3 sequence reads: CASSSLDTDGTRLFF. For the CDR3, the DNA is TGTGCCAGCAGCTCGCTCGACACTGACGGGACAAGACTGTTTTTT.

CDR3: CASSETGREGFGQYF. The CDR3 nucleotides read TGTGCCAGCAGTGAAACCGGACGGGAAGGATTCGGGCAGTACTTC. This rearrangement joins TRBV6-1 to TRBJ2-7; D may be TRBD2 (5 bases). CDR1 and CDR2 from the germline V gene are MNHNS and SASEGT. This CDR3 contains 15 residues. V was clipped by 2 bases and J by 9 bases, with 20 bases between them.

The J gene is TRBJ1-6, the V gene TRBV19, with a tentative D call TRBD1 (5 bases). CDR3 length: 13 amino acids. Per the germline V gene, CDR1 is LNHDA and CDR2 is SQIVND (reference sequence). The ends were cut back, 3 bases at V and 7 bases at J, with 7 bases in the middle. For the CDR3, the DNA is TGTGCCAGTAGTATCCGACAGAATTCACCCCTCCACTTT. Amino acid sequence: CASSIRQNSPLHF. The full variable domain, rest sourced from reference TRBV19 and TRBJ1-6, is DGGITQSPKYLFRKEGQNVTLSCEQNLNHDAMYWYRQDPGQGLRLIYYSQIVNDFQKGDIAEGYSVSREKKESFPLTVTSAQKNPTAFYLCASSIRQNSPLHFGNGTRLTVT.

The chain combines TRBV2 with TRBJ1-5; D is possibly TRBD1 (5 bases). The germline V gene encodes CDR1 SNHLY and CDR2 FYNNEI. V lost 4 bases and J lost 7, with 11 bases in between. This CDR3 has 13 residues. DNA of the CDR3: TGTGCCAGCAGTGTCGGGGGAGGGCAGCCCCAGCATTTT. This sequence encodes CASSVGGGQPQHF.

The chain employs TRBV11-2 and TRBJ1-3; D is perhaps TRBD1 (5 bases). V dropped 0 bases and J dropped 0 bases, with 9 bases sitting between them. CDR3 length: 16 residues. The V gene's germline CDR1 is SGHAT and CDR2 FQNNGV. The CDR3 here is CASSLDAGSSGNTIYF. The DNA for the CDR3 is TGTGCCAGCAGCTTAGATGCAGGGTCCTCTGGAAACACCATATATTTT. Full variable domain (outside the CDR3, taken from reference TRBV11-2 and TRBJ1-3): EAGVAQSPRYKIIEKRQSVAFWCNPISGHATLYWYQQILGQGPKLLIQFQNNGVVDDSQLPKDRFSAERLKGVDSTLKIQPAKLEDSAVYLCASSLDAGSSGNTIYFGEGSWLTVV.

V is TRBV2 and J is TRBJ2-2, with a weak D call TRBD1 (5 bases). Germline-derived CDR1 and CDR2 are SNHLY and FYNNEI. V lost 6 bases to trimming and J lost 4 bases, with 9 bases between them. The CDR3 contains 13 residues. In DNA, the CDR3 is TGTGCCAGCAGCTCCAGGGCCACCGGGGAGCTGTTTTTT. Translation: CASSSRATGELFF.